Listed below are T cell receptor beta chains from one sample, sequenced in a study of human T cells and chemical hapten exposure. A single record per CDR3 protein comes from TCRdb applying MiXCR to the RACE reads. The data show about 350,000 distinct CDR3 sequences, with under 6.5% seen just once and about 5.6% held by the top ten. The sequencing here drew on whole blood, taken in connection with sensitization to the hapten diphenylcyclopropenone (DPC). These receptors all stem from a woman aged 18-30 years with alopecia areata. Some clones in this sample may be carry-over from other donors' samples. The CDR3 runs from the conserved cysteine through the conserved F or W. The D gene is left open where the match is weak. Expanded clones are given a class, and other clones once, few, many or no size at all.

j_call | d_call | clone_size | v_call | cdr3_nt | cdr3_aa
TRBJ2-7 | - | few | TRBV5-1 | TGCGCCAGCAGCTTCGGAACCTCAGGGGCTAACGAGCAGTACTTC | CASSFGTSGANEQYF
TRBJ2-7 | - | few | TRBV5-1 | TGCGCCAGCAGCTTGGAACAGGTGAGCTCCTACGAGCAGTACTTC | CASSLEQVSSYEQYF
TRBJ1-6 | - | many | TRBV7-6 | TGTGCCAGCAGCTTAGAAGCAGGGCTCTATAATTCACCCCTCCACTTT | CASSLEAGLYNSPLHF
TRBJ1-1 | - | - | TRBV4-1 | TGCGCCAGCAGCCAAGGTGGATCAGGGGTGAACGCTGAAGCTTTCTTT | CASSQGGSGVNAEAFF
TRBJ2-1 | TRBD1 | few | TRBV12-3/TRBV12-4 | TGTGCCAGCAGTTTCAGGACCAGGGGGACAGGTTTATACAATGAGCAGTTCTTC | CASSFRTRGTGLYNEQFF
TRBJ2-5 | - | few | TRBV11-2 | TGTGCCAGCAGCTTCGGGGTCCAAGAGACCCAGTACTTC | CASSFGVQETQYF
TRBJ2-4 | - | - | TRBV14 | TGTGCCAGCAGCCTTGACGCGCAGAATAGGAACATTCAGTACTTC | CASSLDAQNRNIQYF
TRBJ1-1 | - | many | TRBV4-1 | TGCGCCAGCAGCCAATGGGGCCGCACTGAAGCTTTCTTT | CASSQWGRTEAFF
TRBJ2-2 | - | few | TRBV28 | TGTGCCAGCAAGTACACCGGGGAGCTGTTTTTT | CASKYTGELFF
TRBJ2-1 | - | few | TRBV10-3 | TGTGCCATCAGTGAGTCGGATGGAGGGTCCGGGGATGAGCAGTTCTTC | CAISESDGGSGDEQFF
TRBJ1-4 | - | many | TRBV3-1 | TGTGCCAGCAGCCAATGGAGAGGGGAAAAACTGTTTTTT | CASSQWRGEKLFF
TRBJ1-2 | - | many | TRBV6-2/TRBV6-3 | TGTGCCAGCAGTCGACAGAACTATGGCTACACCTTC | CASSRQNYGYTF
TRBJ2-1 | - | - | TRBV7-8 | TGTGCCAGCAGCTCGATCCATCTCAAACTCGGAAATGAGCAGTTCTTC | CASSSIHLKLGNEQFF
TRBJ1-1 | - | few | TRBV4-3 | TGCGCCAGCAGCCAAGATCCACAGGGAAGGATGGAAGCTTTCTTT | CASSQDPQGRMEAFF
TRBJ2-1 | - | many | TRBV3-1 | TGTGCCAGCAGCATGAGGGGGAATGAGCAGTTCTTC | CASSMRGNEQFF
TRBJ2-3 | TRBD2 | few | TRBV4-2 | TGTGCCAGCAGCCAGCTAGCGGGGCTCACAGATACGCAGTATTTT | CASSQLAGLTDTQYF
TRBJ2-7 | - | - | TRBV12-5 | TGTGCTAGTGGTTTGTGGGGTTACGAGCAGTACTTC | CASGLWGYEQYF